The sequence of this T cell receptor (beta chain) was determined in a study of technical replicates of blood from a handful of donors. V shed 0 bases and J shed 8 bases, with 13 bases lying between them. Looked up from germline, CDR1 is MGHRA and CDR2 is YSYEKL. This CDR3 is 14 amino acids long. Generated by immunoSEQ multiplex PCR, the TCRdb table keeps only in-frame clones and is missing some. The sample consists of 60,000 to 80,000 clones, 91% of them appearing once. The material sequenced was PBMCs. The chain has TRBV4-1 and TRBJ1-2; D possibly corresponds to TRBD1 (5 bases). The clonotype comes from a human donor in good health. Some clones in this sample may be carry-over from other donors' samples. The CDR3 is CASSQDGAGGGYTF. CDR3 nucleotide sequence: TGCGCCAGCAGCCAAGACGGGGCCGGGGGAGGCTACACCTTC.